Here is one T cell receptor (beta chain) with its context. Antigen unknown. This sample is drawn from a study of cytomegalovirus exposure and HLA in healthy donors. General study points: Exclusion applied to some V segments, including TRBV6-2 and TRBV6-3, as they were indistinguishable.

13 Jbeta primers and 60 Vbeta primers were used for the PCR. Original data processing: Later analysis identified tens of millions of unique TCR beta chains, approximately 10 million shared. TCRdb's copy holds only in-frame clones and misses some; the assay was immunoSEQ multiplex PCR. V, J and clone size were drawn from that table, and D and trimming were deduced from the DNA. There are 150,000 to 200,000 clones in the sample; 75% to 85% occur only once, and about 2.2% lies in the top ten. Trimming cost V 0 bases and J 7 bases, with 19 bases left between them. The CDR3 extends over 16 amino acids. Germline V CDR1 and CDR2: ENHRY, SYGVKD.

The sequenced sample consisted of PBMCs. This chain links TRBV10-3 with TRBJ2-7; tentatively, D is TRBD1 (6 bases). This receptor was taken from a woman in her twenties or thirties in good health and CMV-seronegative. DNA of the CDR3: TGTGCCATCAGTGAGTCGATCCACAGGGCGGTAGGGGAGCAGTACTTC. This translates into CAISESIHRAVGEQYF.